The rows below give T cell receptor beta chains drawn from one sample of a study of CD8 T cells in Susac syndrome. TCRdb reprocessed the immunoSEQ multiplex PCR reads with MiXCR, giving one entry per CDR3 protein. The sample holds about 94,000 distinct CDR3 sequences, about 93% seen once. Sample: CD4+ T cells from PBMCs. All receptors derive from a human donor with Susac syndrome. CDR3s include the opening cysteine and the closing phenylalanine or tryptophan. D genes are given only for firm matches. Not every row has a clone size; where given, it reads once, few, many or a size class.

-	TRBJ1-5	TRBV5-1	-	TGTGCCAGCAGCTCAGATAGCAATCAGCCCCAGCATTTT	CASSSDSNQPQHF
TRBD1	TRBJ2-1	TRBV7-9	-	TGTGCCAGCAGCTTAACCCAGGGGGCCAATGAGCAGTTCTTC	CASSLTQGANEQFF
-	TRBJ1-2	TRBV5-4	-	TGTGCCAGCAGCTTGGATTCCTATGGCTACACCTTC	CASSLDSYGYTF
TRBD1	TRBJ2-4	TRBV4-1	-	TGCGCCAGCAGCCACTACCCGGGACAGGTATTCTTC	CASSHYPGQVFF
-	TRBJ1-5	TRBV18	-	TGTGCCAGTCGGCCCGCCTTCGAAAATCAGCCCCAGCATTTT	CASRPAFENQPQHF
-	TRBJ1-4	TRBV28	-	TGTGCCAGCAGCGGGACACCCGAGGAAAAACTGTTTTTT	CASSGTPEEKLFF
-	TRBJ1-4	TRBV7-9	-	TGTGCCAGCAGCTCTAACGCCCAACTGTTTTTT	CASSSNAQLFF
-	TRBJ2-5	TRBV30	-	TGTGCCTGGAGTGTTAGTGGCGCCGGAGAGACCCAGTACTTC	CAWSVSGAGETQYF
TRBD1	TRBJ1-1	TRBV27	-	TGTGCCAGCAGTTCAAGGACAGGGTCGAACACTGAAGCTTTCTTT	CASSSRTGSNTEAFF
-	TRBJ2-7	TRBV30	-	TGTGCCTGGAGTCCCGGGACCCCCTACGAGCAGTACTTC	CAWSPGTPYEQYF
-	TRBJ2-3	TRBV7-2	once	TGTGCCAGCAGCCCGTACGCAGATACGCAGTATTTT	CASSPYADTQYF
-	TRBJ2-3	TRBV5-1	once	TGCGCCAGCAGCTCAGCACGACTGTCTAGCACAGATACGCAGTATTTT	CASSSARLSSTDTQYF
-	TRBJ1-1	TRBV9	-	TGTGCCAGCAGCTCCAGACGGGGCACTGAAGCTTTCTTT	CASSSRRGTEAFF
TRBD1	TRBJ1-5	TRBV12-3/TRBV12-4	-	TGTGCCAGCACTCAGGGGGCTCAGAGGCAGCCCCAGCATTTT	CASTQGAQRQPQHF
-	TRBJ2-1	TRBV14	-	TGTGCCAGCAGCCAACCAAAGGGCGGCAGTGACATGCTGTACAATGAGCAGTTCTTC	CASSQPKGGSDMLYNEQFF
-	TRBJ2-1	TRBV25-1	-	TGTGCCAGCAACAAGTACAATGAGCAGTTCTTC	CASNKYNEQFF
TRBD1	TRBJ1-4	TRBV30	-	TGTGCCGGGTCCCGGGACAGGTTTGAAAAACTGTTTTTT	CAGSRDRFEKLFF
-	TRBJ2-1	TRBV29-1	-	TGCAGCGTGGCCCGCGATGGGAGCGGGCCCTCCTACAATGAGCAGTTCTTC	CSVARDGSGPSYNEQFF
TRBD2	TRBJ2-1	TRBV4-1	-	TGCGCCAGCAGCCAAGATGGTCTCGGGGGGGCCCGAAATGAGCAGTTCTTC	CASSQDGLGGARNEQFF
-	TRBJ1-1	TRBV30	-	TGTGCCTGGGGACCTAGCACTGAAGCTTTCTTT	CAWGPSTEAFF
-	TRBJ2-7	TRBV29-1	-	TGCAGCGTTGGAGGGCCGGACGAGCAGTACTTC	CSVGGPDEQYF
TRBD2	TRBJ2-3	TRBV12-3/TRBV12-4	-	TGTGCCAGCAGTTCCTCCAGGACTAGCGGGGGCCACACGGATACGCAGTATTTT	CASSSSRTSGGHTDTQYF
-	TRBJ1-2	TRBV19	-	TGTGCCAGTAGTACCTCAACTATAGCTAACTATGGCTACACCTTC	CASSTSTIANYGYTF
-	TRBJ2-3	TRBV2	-	TGTGCCAGCATGGACTCCACTAGCACAGATACGCAGTATTTT	CASMDSTSTDTQYF
-	TRBJ1-3	TRBV20-1	-	TGCAGTGCTAGGCAGGGGAATGGAAACACCATATATTTT	CSARQGNGNTIYF
-	TRBJ2-1	TRBV11-2	-	TGTGCCAGCAGCTCCCGGGGAGCTGGGTACTTC	CASSSRGAGYF
-	TRBJ1-1	TRBV9	-	TGTGCCAGCAGCACCCGTTCCGGGCTCGCTGAAGCTTTCTTT	CASSTRSGLAEAFF
-	TRBJ2-5	TRBV28	-	TGTGCCAGCAGAAGAACTAGGGAAGAGACCCAGTACTTC	CASRRTREETQYF
-	TRBJ2-5	TRBV11-2	-	TGTGCCAGCAGGGCAGGGTTCGGGCGTGAGACCCAGTACTTC	CASRAGFGRETQYF
-	TRBJ1-1	TRBV3-1	-	TGTGCCAGCAGCCACATGAACACTGAAGCTTTCTTT	CASSHMNTEAFF
-	TRBJ2-5	TRBV15	-	TGTGCCACCAGCCCACGGGGGGCAGAGACCCAGTACTTC	CATSPRGAETQYF
-	TRBJ2-7	TRBV12-3/TRBV12-4	-	TGTGCCAGCAGTTCTCCGTCAGCCTACGAGCAGTACTTC	CASSSPSAYEQYF
TRBD2	TRBJ2-1	TRBV30	-	TGTGCCTGGATGGGTAATAGCGGGGGGTACAATGAGCAGTTCTTC	CAWMGNSGGYNEQFF
-	TRBJ1-6	TRBV9	-	TGTGCCAGCAGCGTAAAAAGAAATTCACCCCTCCACTTT	CASSVKRNSPLHF
-	TRBJ2-4	TRBV18	once	TGTGCCAGCTCACCAGGAGGGACACGAGACATTCAGTACTTC	CASSPGGTRDIQYF
TRBD2	TRBJ2-2	TRBV5-1	-	TGCGCCAGCAGCCATCGGACTAGCGGGGGAACCGGGGAGCTGTTTTTT	CASSHRTSGGTGELFF
-	TRBJ1-2	TRBV20-1	-	TGCAGTGCTAGAGTCCTTCGTTATGGCTACACCTTC	CSARVLRYGYTF